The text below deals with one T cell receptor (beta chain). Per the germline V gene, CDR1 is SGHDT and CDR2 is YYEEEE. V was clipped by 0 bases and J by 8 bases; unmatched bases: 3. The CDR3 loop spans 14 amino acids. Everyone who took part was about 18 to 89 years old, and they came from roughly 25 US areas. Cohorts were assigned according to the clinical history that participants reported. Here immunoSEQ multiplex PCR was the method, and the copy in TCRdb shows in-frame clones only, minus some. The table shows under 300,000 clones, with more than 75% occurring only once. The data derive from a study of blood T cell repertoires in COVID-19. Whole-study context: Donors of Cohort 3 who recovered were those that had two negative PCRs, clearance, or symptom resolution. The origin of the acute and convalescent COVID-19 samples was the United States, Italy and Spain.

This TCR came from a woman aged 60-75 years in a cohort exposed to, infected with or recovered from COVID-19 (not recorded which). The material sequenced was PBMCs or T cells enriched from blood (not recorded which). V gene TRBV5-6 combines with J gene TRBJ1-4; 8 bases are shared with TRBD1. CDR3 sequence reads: CASSLARGREKLFF. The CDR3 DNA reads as TGTGCCAGCAGCTTGGCCAGGGGGCGGGAAAAACTGTTTTTT.